This paragraph reports one T cell receptor beta chain. Its antigen is unknown. This may be a read error, as it is one base from a much larger clone. Between the trimmed V and J ends, which lost 10 bases and 6 bases, there was a span of 16 bases. The CDR3 totals 13 residues. Germline V gene sequence: CDR1 SGHAT, CDR2 FQNNGV. The entry originates in a study of T cells after yellow fever vaccination. General study points: Peaking on day 5 versus 15, the secondary response was faster but weaker.

TCRdb called the 5' RACE reads again in MiXCR, with one record for every CDR3 protein. Found here are some 350,000 distinct CDR3 sequences, 6.2% of them singletons; the top ten hold 15%. This receptor was obtained from a man younger than 45 who received the YFV17D yellow fever vaccine. The rearrangement uses TRBV11-2 and TRBJ2-1, with D maybe TRBD2 (5 bases). This specimen consisted of PBMCs, obtained 5 days after the yellow fever booster vaccination. CDR3: CAIPARGSNEQFF. The DNA of the CDR3 is TGTGCCATCCCCGCCAGAGGGAGCAATGAGCAGTTCTTC.